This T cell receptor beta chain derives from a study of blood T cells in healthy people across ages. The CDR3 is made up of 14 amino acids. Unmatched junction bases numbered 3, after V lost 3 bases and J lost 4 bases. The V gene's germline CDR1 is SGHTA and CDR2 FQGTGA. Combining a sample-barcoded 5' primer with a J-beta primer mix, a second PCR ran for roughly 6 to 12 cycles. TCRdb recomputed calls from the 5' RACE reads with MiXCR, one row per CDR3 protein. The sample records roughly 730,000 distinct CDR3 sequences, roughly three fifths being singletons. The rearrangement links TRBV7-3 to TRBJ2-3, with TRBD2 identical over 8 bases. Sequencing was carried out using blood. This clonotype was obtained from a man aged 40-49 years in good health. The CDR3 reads CASSLGLDADTQYF. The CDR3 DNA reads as TGTGCCAGCAGCTTGGGACTAGACGCAGATACGCAGTATTTT.